This T cell receptor beta chain is drawn from a study of T cell responses to AZD1222 COVID-19 vaccine. Overall study findings and caveats: Unmutated variant regions are reportedly the target of nearly half of TCRs that are spike-specific.

As for this clone: Its antigen is currently unknown.

The assay was immunoSEQ multiplex PCR, and TCRdb's table has in-frame clones only and misses some. The sample shows around 160,000 clones, about 95% of them seen only once. Germline CDR1 MGHRA, CDR2 YSYEKL. Trimming cost V 1 base and J 8 bases, with 12 bases left between them. The CDR3 contains 14 residues. This receptor was obtained from an adult in good health. The V and J genes are TRBV4-1 and TRBJ1-5, with no clear D. Sequencing was performed on peripheral blood, taken on day 0 of AZD1222 vaccination. The CDR3 DNA reads as TGCGCCAGCAGCCAAGTACCCGGGGTTGAGCCCCAGCATTTT. This sequence encodes CASSQVPGVEPQHF.